This TCR beta chain was recorded in a study of shared clonotypes between healthy human individuals. About the study: Each donor's CD8 memory used one plate, CD8 naive two, each CD4 subset three.

Assay: immunoSEQ multiplex PCR; the TCRdb copy retains only in-frame clones and omits some. The data show over 2,000,000 clones, roughly 93% seen once. Only CD45RO-negative cells positively selected for CCR7 counted as naive CD8 cells, so terminally differentiated effector memory CD45RA+ cells were excluded. The sample taken for sequencing was naive CD8+ T cells from PBMCs. The clonotype originates from a man younger than 35 in good health. Some clones in this sample may be carry-over from other donors' samples.

The CDR3 is CSVVFGNEKLFF. The CDR3 region has the DNA TGCAGCGTTGTTTTTGGAAATGAAAAACTGTTTTTT. The chain links TRBV29-1 to TRBJ1-4; no clear D gene. Germline loops: CDR1 SQVTM, CDR2 ANQGSEA. Trimming took 4 bases from V and 5 from J, leaving 8 bases between them. The CDR3 has 12 residues.